One and the same sample provided the 24 T cell receptor beta chains below, sequenced in a study of blood T cells in healthy people across ages. Using a J-beta primer mix together with a sample-barcoded 5' primer, a second PCR was run for roughly 7 to 11 cycles. TCRdb independently ran MiXCR on the 5' RACE reads; one entry per CDR3 protein. The sample holds 350,000 to 450,000 distinct CDR3 sequences, 52% seen once. Sequencing was done on a sample of blood. The source of these receptors is a man in his sixties in good health.

The rearrangement uses TRBV7-2 and TRBJ2-1; 10 bases align to TRBD1. This CDR3 region has 14 residues. The V and J ends lost 5 bases and 9 bases, in that order; junction bases with no gene match: 7. The germline gives CDR1 SGHTA, CDR2 FQGNSA. CDR3 in DNA: TGTGCCAGCAGCCCCTGGACAGGGGGGGCTGAGCAGTTCTTC. This codes for CASSPWTGGAEQFF.

The chain is built from TRBV20-1 and TRBJ1-1, with D unresolved. V was pared by 3 bases and J by 1 base, with 12 bases between. Germline assignment: CDR1 DFQATT and CDR2 SNEGSKA (reference sequence). CDR3 length equals 14 residues. The CDR3 loop reads CSASGTARNTEAFF. CDR3 in DNA: TGCAGTGCTAGTGGTACCGCGAGGAACACTGAAGCTTTCTTT.

This clonotype was observed many times. The rearrangement uses TRBV20-1 and TRBJ2-3; D is possibly TRBD1 or TRBD2 (5 bases each). Germline CDR1 is DFQATT and CDR2 is SNEGSKA (reference sequence). The CDR3 has 13 amino acids. V was clipped by 4 bases and J by 6 bases, with 14 bases between them. Here the CDR3 DNA reads TGCAGTGCTATGGGGACCTTCAGCGATACGCAGTATTTT. It yields the protein CSAMGTFSDTQYF.

In this sample, this clonotype turned up many times. The V and J genes are TRBV29-1 and TRBJ2-1; D uncertain. V was pared by 4 bases and J by 5 bases, with 9 bases between. The CDR3 contains 12 residues. Germline V lookup: CDR1 SQVTM, CDR2 ANQGSEA. This CDR3 is CSVVALNNEQFF. For the CDR3, the DNA is TGCAGCGTTGTGGCCCTAAACAATGAGCAGTTCTTC.

To note about this clonotype: Sequence at one end of the junction differs from germline and may be a read error. This chain uses TRBV15 with TRBJ2-7, with D possibly being TRBD1 (6 bases). Germline loops: CDR1 LNHNV, CDR2 YYDKDF (reference sequence). CDR3 length equals 12 residues. CDR3 nucleotides: TGTACCACCAGCACAGGGTCCTACGAGCAGTACTTC. It codes for CTTSTGSYEQYF.

This clonotype was counted ten times or more. The gene calls are TRBV27 and TRBJ2-1, with D perhaps matching TRBD2 (6 bases). The CDR3 contains 18 residues. The ends were cut back, 5 bases at V and 4 bases at J, with 24 bases in the middle. Germline CDR1 and CDR2: MNHEY and SMNVEV (reference sequence). CDR3 residues: CASSPTRGRIRRYNEQFF. CDR3 nucleotides: TGTGCCAGCAGTCCGACCCGGGGGAGGATACGCAGGTACAATGAGCAGTTCTTC.

The chain employs TRBV10-3 and TRBJ2-7, with D possibly being TRBD1 or TRBD2 (5 bases each). Germline CDR1 reads ENHRY; CDR2 reads SYGVKD. The CDR3 contains 15 residues. Trimming removed 0 bases from V and 1 base from J, with 10 bases in between. CDR3 amino acids: CAISESGARSYEQYF. The CDR3 region has the DNA TGTGCCATCAGTGAGTCCGGGGCTAGGTCCTACGAGCAGTACTTC.

The V gene is TRBV7-2, the J gene TRBJ1-2; a possible D gene is TRBD1 (6 bases). This CDR3 is 13 amino acids long. V gave up 6 bases and J gave up 8 bases, with 16 bases separating them. The germline V gene encodes CDR1 SGHTA and CDR2 FQGNSA. DNA of the CDR3: TGTGCCAGCAGTCCTACAGGGAGTTCGGGCTACACCTTC. Translation: CASSPTGSSGYTF.

About this clonotype: At one boundary the junction diverges from the germline segment, which might be a read error. The chain is built from TRBV27 and TRBJ2-5, with TRBD1 identical over 7 bases. Germline lookup yields CDR1 MNHEY and CDR2 SMNVEV (reference sequence). This CDR3 contains 14 residues. The CDR3 bases are TGTGCCGGCAGGAGAGGGGGCGCGGGAGAGACCCAGTACTTC. This gives the protein CAGRRGGAGETQYF.

This clonotype occurred many times. The chain has TRBV12-3 or TRBV12-4 and TRBJ2-3, with 9 bases fitting TRBD2. J was trimmed by 1 base and V by 2 bases; bases with no gene match: 4. The CDR3 runs to 16 residues. The CDR3 coding sequence is TGTGCCAGCAGTTTATGGTCTAGCGGGGGCACAGATACGCAGTATTTT. Encoded protein: CASSLWSSGGTDTQYF.

The sample holds one count of this clonotype. The V call is TRBV3-1, the J call TRBJ2-3; D remains unclear. Germline CDR1 LGHDT, CDR2 YNNKEL (reference sequence). The CDR3 is 12 residues long. V was trimmed by 7 bases and J by 4 bases, leaving 9 bases between them. CDR3 loop: CASIGVADTQYF. The CDR3 DNA reads TGTGCCAGCATTGGCGTCGCAGATACGCAGTATTTT.

The chain employs TRBV12-3 or TRBV12-4 and TRBJ1-2; the match to TRBD1 covers 7 bases. This CDR3 has 14 amino acids. V shed 5 bases and J 8 bases; nucleotides not matched to a gene: 11. The CDR3 sequence is CASSPSGQAEGYTF. The CDR3 bases are TGTGCCAGCAGTCCAAGTGGACAGGCTGAGGGCTACACCTTC.

The table lists this clonotype with a count of one. The rearrangement joins TRBV14 to TRBJ1-1, with D uncertain. The germline V gene has CDR1 SGHDN and CDR2 FVKESK. Trimming stripped 0 bases from V and 10 bases from J, with 12 bases between. The CDR3 spans 13 residues. CDR3 in DNA: TGTGCCAGCAGCCAAGATCATAGGATGCGAGCTTTCTTT. Residues: CASSQDHRMRAFF. The whole variable domain, remainder taken from reference TRBV14 and TRBJ1-1, is EAGVTQFPSHSVIEKGQTVTLRCDPISGHDNLYWYRRVMGKEIKFLLHFVKESKQDESGMPNNRFLAERTGGTYSTLKVQPAELEDSGVYFCASSQDHRMRAFFGQGTRLTVV.

This chain connects TRBV7-8 to TRBJ2-7; a possible D gene is TRBD2 (6 bases). The V and J ends lost 2 bases and 5 bases respectively, with 16 bases between them. The CDR3 runs 15 residues. The germline V gene encodes CDR1 SGHVS and CDR2 FQNEAQ. The CDR3 DNA reads TGTGCCAGCAGCTTAAAAAGCGGGTTCTCGGACGAGCAGTACTTC. Translated: CASSLKSGFSDEQYF.

The chain couples TRBV7-9 to TRBJ2-1; D is uncertain. Germline values: CDR1 SEHNR, CDR2 FQNEAQ (reference sequence). The CDR3 runs 12 residues. V lost 1 base and J 13 bases, leaving 11 bases between the germline ends. CDR3 DNA sequence: TGTGCCAGCAGCTTAGATCCCCCGAAACAGTTCTTC. This encodes CASSLDPPKQFF. Together with reference TRBV7-9 and TRBJ2-1, the CDR3 gives the full variable domain: DTGVSQNPRHKITKRGQNVTFRCDPISEHNRLYWYRQTLGQGPEFLTYFQNEAQLEKSRLLSDRFSAERPKGSFSTLEIQRTEQGDSAMYLCASSLDPPKQFFGPGTRLTVL.

The table lists this clonotype with a count of one. The chain is built from TRBV7-3 and TRBJ2-5; 11 nucleotides align to TRBD2. CDR1 SGHTA and CDR2 FQGTGA come from the germline V gene. CDR3 length: 15 amino acids. The trim removed 5 bases at V and 1 base at J, leaving 3 bases unmatched. CDR3 protein: CASSPLAGGQETQYF. In DNA form, the CDR3 reads TGTGCCAGCAGCCCGCTAGCGGGAGGCCAAGAGACCCAGTACTTC.

This clonotype was detected a few times. This CDR3 is CASRNRGLFGYTF. The CDR3 DNA sequence: TGTGCCAGCCGGAACAGGGGGCTTTTTGGCTACACCTTC. The rearrangement links TRBV28 to TRBJ1-2; 9 nucleotides line up with TRBD1. The V gene's germline CDR1 is MDHEN and CDR2 SYDVKM. Losses at the gene ends were 8 bases for V and 7 bases for J; bases not matched to a gene: 8. This CDR3 is built from 13 residues.

This chain connects TRBV27 to TRBJ1-5; D is possibly TRBD1 (6 bases). Deletions cut 3 bases from V and 6 bases from J, with 15 bases between. CDR3 length equals 15 residues. The germline V gene has CDR1 MNHEY and CDR2 SMNVEV (reference sequence). CDR3 sequence: CASSFGAGESQPQHF. For the CDR3, the DNA is TGTGCCAGCAGTTTCGGGGCAGGGGAGAGTCAGCCCCAGCATTTT.

The chain couples TRBV5-1 to TRBJ2-1; 11 bases map to TRBD2. Germline CDR1 SGHRS, CDR2 YFSETQ. The CDR3 spans 19 residues. V gave up 3 bases and J gave up 6 bases; unmatched junction bases: 17. The CDR3 nucleotides are TGCGCCAGCAGCTGGAAAAGTAGCGGGAGGGCCTCTCCGACCAATGAGCAGTTCTTC. Translation: CASSWKSSGRASPTNEQFF.

J is TRBJ2-4 and V is TRBV4-3; TRBD1 matches 7 bases. Gene TRBJ2-7 matches the end of the DNA better, so the J call may be wrong. This CDR3 is 16 amino acids long. Germline V CDR1 and CDR2: LGHNA, YSLEER. The CDR3: CASSQESTGPYYEQYF. In nucleotides, the CDR3 is TGCGCCAGCAGCCAAGAGTCGACAGGGCCCTATTACGAGCAGTACTTC.

For the CDR3, the DNA is TGTGCCAGCCTTAGAACAGGAGCCTCCTACGAGCAGTACTTC. Protein sequence: CASLRTGASYEQYF. The chain employs TRBV2 and TRBJ2-7, with D possibly matching TRBD1 (5 bases). The CDR3 runs 14 residues. Germline values: CDR1 SNHLY, CDR2 FYNNEI. The V and J ends lost 8 bases and 0 bases respectively, with 14 bases between them. The full variable domain, its missing parts supplied by reference TRBV2 and TRBJ2-7, is EPEVTQTPSHQVTQMGQEVILRCVPISNHLYFYWYRQILGQKVEFLVSFYNNEISEKSEIFDDQFSVERPDGSNFTLKIRSTKLEDSAMYFCASLRTGASYEQYFGPGTRLTVT.

This clonotype was seen a few times. This chain uses TRBV5-5 with TRBJ2-5; D ambiguous. V was shortened by 2 bases and J by 1 base, with 9 bases between the two germline ends. Germline CDR1 SGHKS, CDR2 YYEKEE (reference sequence). The CDR3 runs to 14 residues. The CDR3 nucleotides are TGTGCCAGCAGCTTTCTGGCCTTCCAAGAGACCCAGTACTTC. Protein: CASSFLAFQETQYF.

V gene TRBV21-1 combines with J gene TRBJ2-1; the table's TRBD1 call for D was not verified on the DNA. TRBV21-1 is noted as a pseudogene. The CDR3 consists of 15 residues. This CDR3 is CASSKFPVGDAEQFF. The CDR3 coding sequence is TGTGCCAGCAGCAAATTCCCAGTAGGGGATGCTGAGCAGTTCTTC.

J is TRBJ2-1 and V is TRBV28, with D possibly matching TRBD2 (8 bases). There are 15 residues in the CDR3. Germline lookup yields CDR1 MDHEN and CDR2 SYDVKM. Trimming took 1 base from V and 13 from J, leaving 20 bases between them. The CDR3 coding sequence is TGTGCCAGCAGTTTATTCGGCGGGGGGACAGAGACCCAGTTCTTC. It yields the protein CASSLFGGGTETQFF.